This T cell receptor beta chain was observed in a study of PD-1 blockade in classical Hodgkin lymphoma. Concerning this clone itself: Its antigen remains unknown.

Whole-study results and caveats: Whereas CD4+ TCR diversity had risen significantly by C4D1, CD8+ TCR diversity had not. Reported baseline diversity: healthy donors highest, relapsed/refractory patients lowest.

Exposure to brentuximab vedotin varied, and each patient had relapsed following autologous stem cell transplantation. Clones were read by immunoSEQ multiplex PCR, and TCRdb kept only the in-frame ones, dropping some. Of some 38,000 clones listed, 60% to 85% were seen once; the top ten hold 9.5% to 13%. V trimming: 4 bases; J trimming: 2 bases; junction bases outside the gene matches: 5. The CDR3 covers 16 residues. Germline assignment: CDR1 SGHRS and CDR2 YFSETQ. The chain is built from TRBV5-1 and TRBJ2-1; TRBD2 matches at 11 bases. The source was peripheral blood mononuclear cells (PBMCs), collected at baseline. This clonotype was sampled from a human donor with classical Hodgkin lymphoma. The CDR3: CASSGGLAVPYNEQFF. The CDR3 DNA sequence: TGCGCCAGCAGCGGGGGACTAGCGGTGCCCTACAATGAGCAGTTCTTC. The full variable domain, completed using reference TRBV5-1 and TRBJ2-1, is KAGVTQTPRYLIKTRGQQVTLSCSPISGHRSVSWYQQTPGQGLQFLFEYFSETQRNKGNFPGRFSGRQFSNSRSEMNVSTLELGDSALYLCASSGGLAVPYNEQFFGPGTRLTVL.